A single sample is the source of the 7 T cell receptor beta chains below, sequenced in a study of T cell responses to AZD1222 COVID-19 vaccine. Generated by immunoSEQ multiplex PCR, the TCRdb table keeps only in-frame clones and is missing some. The data contain 90,000 to 120,000 clones, around 93% of them seen just once; the ten biggest clones take up around 8.6%. Sample: peripheral blood, taken 28 days after the second AZD1222 dose. The receptors here all came from an adult who received the AZD1222 COVID-19 vaccine.

The gene calls are TRBV28 and TRBJ2-7; 8 nucleotides match TRBD2. The germline V gene encodes CDR1 MDHEN and CDR2 SYDVKM. This CDR3 comprises 13 residues. Losses at the gene ends were 3 bases for V and 2 bases for J; bases not matched to a gene: 0. CDR3 protein: CASSLTSAYEQYF. In nucleotides, the CDR3 is TGTGCCAGCAGTTTGACTAGCGCCTACGAGCAGTACTTC.

The V call is TRBV9, the J call TRBJ1-6; D might be TRBD1 (5 bases). Trimming took off 5 bases at V and 8 bases at J, with 14 bases between the two ends. Germline CDR1 reads SGDLS; CDR2 reads YYNGEE. The CDR3 length is 14 residues. The CDR3 sequence is CASRPGTQDSPLHF. The CDR3 coding sequence is TGTGCCAGCAGGCCCGGGACCCAGGATTCACCCCTCCACTTT.

The gene calls are TRBV30 and TRBJ1-6, with TRBD1 as a possible D gene (6 bases). V was trimmed by 8 bases and J by 7 bases, leaving 9 bases between them. The CDR3 sequence is 11 residues long. Germline CDR1 GTSNPN, CDR2 SVGIG (reference sequence). CDR3 sequence: CAGGQNSPLHF. The CDR3 DNA is TGTGCCGGCGGACAGAATTCACCCCTCCACTTT. The whole variable domain, remainder taken from reference TRBV30 and TRBJ1-6, is SQTIHQWPATLVQPVGSPLSLECTVEGTSNPNLYWYRQAAGRGLQLLFYSVGIGQISSEVPQNLSASRPQDRQFILSSKKLLLSDSGFYLCAGGQNSPLHFGNGTRLTVT.

The J gene is TRBJ2-1, the V gene TRBV29-1; TRBD1 agrees at 7 bases. Germline V gene sequence: CDR1 SQVTM, CDR2 ANQGSEA. The CDR3 runs 14 residues. With 2 bases clipped from V and 7 bases from J, the junction kept 8 bases outside the gene matches. This chain's CDR3 is CSVETRTGWNEQFF. The CDR3 DNA is TGCAGCGTTGAAACCCGGACAGGTTGGAATGAGCAGTTCTTC.

V gene TRBV4-2 combines with J gene TRBJ2-1, with 7 positions matching TRBD2. J lost 1 base, V lost 1 base, and 1 base had no gene match. The CDR3 extends over 15 amino acids. Per the germline V gene, CDR1 is LGHNA and CDR2 is YNFKEQ. CDR3 region: CASSQVGGSYNEQFF. The CDR3 DNA reads as TGTGCCAGCAGCCAAGTGGGGGGGTCCTACAATGAGCAGTTCTTC.

The V and J genes are TRBV2 and TRBJ1-2, with TRBD1 matching over 8 bases. The CDR3 totals 13 residues. Germline V gene data show CDR1 as SNHLY and CDR2 as FYNNEI. Trimming took 6 bases from V and 3 from J; bases not matched to a gene: 3. The CDR3 spells CASRGTGDYGYTF. CDR3 coding DNA: TGTGCCAGCAGAGGGACAGGAGACTATGGCTACACCTTC.

The chain links TRBV5-6 to TRBJ2-3; 10 bases fit TRBD2. CDR3 length equals 16 residues. CDR1 SGHDT and CDR2 YYEEEE come from the germline V gene. V shed 7 bases and J 2 bases; nucleotides not matched to a gene: 10. The CDR3 reads CASDNSGGNPTDTQYF. DNA for the CDR3: TGTGCCAGCGACAATAGCGGGGGGAACCCCACAGATACGCAGTATTTT.